Listed below are T cell receptor beta chains from one sample, sequenced in a study of spatial heterogeneity in lung cancer. Each CDR3 protein gets one entry after TCRdb re-called the 5' RACE reads with MiXCR. The sample includes some 37,000 distinct CDR3 sequences, under 8% of them seen just once. Material: PBMCs, obtained at surgery. These TCRs come from a female donor with early-stage non-small cell lung cancer. The CDR3 runs from the conserved cysteine through the conserved F or W. Each record gives: CDR3 length, D gene, clone size, V gene, J gene, CDR3 protein, CDR3 DNA. The D gene is left open where the match is weak. Size tells how often a clone was seen (once, few, many) or the class of an expanded clone, and some rows leave it out.

16	TRBD2	few	TRBV9	TRBJ2-3	CASSVAGGVFTDTQYF	TGTGCCAGCAGCGTAGCTGGGGGGGTATTCACAGATACGCAGTATTTT
15	.	.	TRBV6-2/TRBV6-3	TRBJ1-1	CASSYTPDGNTEAFF	TGTGCCAGCAGTTACACCCCGGACGGGAACACTGAAGCTTTCTTT
13	.	few	TRBV7-9	TRBJ1-5	CASSEAVGQPQHF	TGTGCCAGCAGCGAAGCGGTAGGGCAGCCCCAGCATTTT
13	.	.	TRBV5-1	TRBJ2-5	CASSPTGEETQYF	TGCGCCAGCAGCCCGACAGGAGAAGAGACCCAGTACTTC
14	.	.	TRBV2	TRBJ2-2	CASTPLRVGGELFF	TGTGCCAGCACGCCCCTCCGTGTGGGGGGGGAGCTGTTTTTT
15	TRBD2	few	TRBV7-9	TRBJ2-5	CASSLRSAGGETQYF	TGTGCCAGCAGCTTAAGGTCAGCGGGAGGAGAGACCCAGTACTTC
16	TRBD2	.	TRBV27	TRBJ2-3	CASSLWGLADTDTQYF	TGTGCCAGCAGTTTATGGGGACTAGCAGACACAGATACGCAGTATTTT
14	.	few	TRBV24-1	TRBJ2-1	CATSDSRDFNEQFF	TGTGCCACCAGTGATTCCAGGGACTTCAATGAGCAGTTCTTC
16	.	many	TRBV11-2	TRBJ2-1	CASSLDWYSSYNEQFF	TGTGCCAGCAGCTTAGATTGGTACAGCTCCTACAATGAGCAGTTCTTC
15	.	many	TRBV12-3/TRBV12-4	TRBJ2-3	CASSFGQSLTDTQYF	TGTGCCAGCAGTTTCGGACAGAGCCTCACAGATACGCAGTATTTT
15	TRBD1	few	TRBV18	TRBJ2-5	CASSPGTGGQETQYF	TGTGCCAGCTCACCAGGGACAGGGGGCCAAGAGACCCAGTACTTC
14	.	many	TRBV5-1	TRBJ2-1	CASSLEGPYNEQFF	TGCGCCAGCAGCTTGGAGGGACCCTACAATGAGCAGTTCTTC
14	.	few	TRBV15	TRBJ1-5	CATRREGSFQPQHF	TGTGCCACCAGGAGGGAGGGTTCTTTTCAGCCCCAGCATTTT
16	.	few	TRBV23-1	TRBJ2-1	CASSPPEGGTDNEQFF	TGCGCCAGCAGTCCCCCCGAGGGCGGAACTGACAATGAGCAGTTCTTC
16	TRBD2	.	TRBV7-9	TRBJ2-5	CASSVYSGGYQETQYF	TGTGCCAGCAGCGTCTATTCGGGAGGGTACCAAGAGACCCAGTACTTC
15	TRBD2	.	TRBV6-1	TRBJ2-1	CASSDPSGVINEQFF	TGTGCCAGCAGTGACCCTAGCGGGGTCATCAATGAGCAGTTCTTC
13	.	many	TRBV7-2	TRBJ2-3	CASSLEPQHTQYF	TGTGCCAGCAGCTTAGAGCCGCAGCATACGCAGTATTTT
15	TRBD1	many	TRBV5-1	TRBJ2-5	CASSFMTGIQETQYF	TGCGCCAGCAGCTTTATGACAGGGATACAAGAGACCCAGTACTTC
15	.	many	TRBV19	TRBJ2-6	CASSIPRSGANVLTF	TGTGCCAGTAGTATCCCCCGCTCTGGGGCCAACGTCCTGACTTTC
16	TRBD2	many	TRBV29-1	TRBJ2-1	CSGGLAGGSSYNEQFF	TGCAGCGGGGGACTAGCGGGAGGTAGCTCCTACAATGAGCAGTTCTTC
16	TRBD1	many	TRBV10-3	TRBJ1-6	CAIRKGRQGGDSPLHF	TGTGCCATCAGAAAAGGTCGACAGGGTGGGGATTCACCCCTCCACTTT
15	.	many	TRBV10-3	TRBJ2-2	CAIRGVGLDTGELFF	TGTGCCATCAGGGGCGTAGGGTTGGACACCGGGGAGCTGTTTTTT
16	.	few	TRBV14	TRBJ2-1	CASSQVGKRAYNEQFF	TGTGCCAGCAGCCAAGTGGGCAAGAGGGCCTACAATGAGCAGTTCTTC
14	.	many	TRBV20-1	TRBJ1-3	CSARDTRFGNTIYF	TGCAGTGCTAGAGATACCAGGTTCGGAAACACCATATATTTT
15	.	.	TRBV7-9	TRBJ2-3	CASSLGGVIEGTQYF	TGTGCCAGCAGCTTAGGGGGTGTAATCGAGGGCACGCAGTATTTT
14	TRBD1	many	TRBV20-1	TRBJ1-6	CSASRGQGNGPLHF	TGCAGTGCTAGCAGGGGACAGGGGAATGGGCCCCTCCACTTT
14	.	many	TRBV10-2	TRBJ1-1	CASSELAGVTEAFF	TGCGCCAGCAGTGAGCTAGCAGGAGTCACTGAAGCTTTCTTT
14	.	many	TRBV7-2	TRBJ2-3	CASSLVQATDTQYF	TGTGCCAGCAGCTTAGTGCAGGCCACAGATACGCAGTATTTT
17	.	.	TRBV5-1	TRBJ1-4	CASSLGILWGGNEKLFF	TGCGCCAGCAGCTTGGGGATACTATGGGGCGGTAATGAAAAACTGTTTTTT
13	.	many	TRBV3-1	TRBJ1-1	CASSPRGNTEAFF	TGTGCCAGCAGCCCTCGGGGGAACACTGAAGCTTTCTTT
15	.	few	TRBV4-2	TRBJ2-7	CASSPRSTGSYEQYF	TGTGCCAGCAGCCCCCGGTCAACGGGCTCCTACGAGCAGTACTTC
16	.	many	TRBV21-1	TRBJ1-1	CASSNGEHIPRLIAFF	TGTGCCAGCAGCAACGGGGAGCATATCCCTCGTTTAATAGCTTTCTTT
16	.	.	TRBV9	TRBJ1-2	CASSVATGGYYYGYTF	TGTGCCAGCAGCGTAGCTACGGGAGGCTATTACTATGGCTACACCTTC
11	.	many	TRBV29-1	TRBJ2-1	CSAGTAGSVFF	TGCAGCGCAGGGACCGCTGGGAGCGTGTTCTTC